The 2 T cell receptor beta chains below were found in one sample sequenced in a study of OX40 agonist ivuxolimab in advanced cancers. The protocol was immunoSEQ multiplex PCR, while the TCRdb copy is restricted to in-frame clones and leaves out a portion. The repertoire holds about 74,000 clones, with 70% to 85% as singletons. The sequenced sample was CD4+ or CD8+ T cells sorted from blood, obtained in a trial of the OX40 agonist ivuxolimab. Receptors were obtained from an adult with an advanced solid tumor such as melanoma, head and neck, liver or kidney cancer.

The chain recombines TRBV29-1 with TRBJ1-2, with D unclear. CDR3 length equals 13 residues. The V end lost 3 bases, the J end lost 7 bases, and 15 bases lay between the germline ends. Germline-derived CDR1 and CDR2 are SQVTM and ANQGSEA. CDR3 residues: CSVDGHRRSGYTF. CDR3 sequence (DNA): TGCAGCGTTGACGGGCACCGGAGGAGTGGCTACACCTTC.

This clone turned up a few times. The CDR3 coding sequence is TGTGCCAGCAGTTCCCGTTATGAGCAGTTCTTC. As protein: CASSSRYEQFF. V gene TRBV28 combines with J gene TRBJ2-1; D is unclear. V gave up 4 bases and J gave up 8 bases, with 6 bases separating them. The CDR3 has 11 residues. Germline loops: CDR1 MDHEN, CDR2 SYDVKM.